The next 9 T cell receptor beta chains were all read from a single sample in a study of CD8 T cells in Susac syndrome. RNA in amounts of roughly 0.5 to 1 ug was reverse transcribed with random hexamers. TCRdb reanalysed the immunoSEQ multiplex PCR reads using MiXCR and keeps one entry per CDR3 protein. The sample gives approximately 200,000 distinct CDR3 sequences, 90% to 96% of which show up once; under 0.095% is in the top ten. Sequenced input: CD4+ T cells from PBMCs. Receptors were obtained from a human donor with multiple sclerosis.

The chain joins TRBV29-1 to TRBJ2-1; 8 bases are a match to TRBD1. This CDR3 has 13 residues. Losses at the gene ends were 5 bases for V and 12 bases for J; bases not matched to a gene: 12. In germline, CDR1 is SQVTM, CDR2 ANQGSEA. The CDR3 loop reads CSVIRDRNFSQFF. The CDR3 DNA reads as TGCAGCGTTATCCGGGACAGGAATTTCTCGCAGTTCTTC.

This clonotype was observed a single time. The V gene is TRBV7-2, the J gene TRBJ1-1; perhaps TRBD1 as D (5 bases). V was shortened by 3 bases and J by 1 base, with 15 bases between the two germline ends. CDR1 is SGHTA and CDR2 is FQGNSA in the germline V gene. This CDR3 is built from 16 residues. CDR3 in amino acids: CASSFHRGSGNTEAFF. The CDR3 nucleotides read TGTGCCAGCAGCTTCCATAGGGGCAGCGGGAACACTGAAGCTTTCTTT.

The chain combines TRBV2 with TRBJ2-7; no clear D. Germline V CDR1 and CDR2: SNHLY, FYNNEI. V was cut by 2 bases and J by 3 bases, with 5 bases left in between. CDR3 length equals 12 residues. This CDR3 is CASSESNYEQYF. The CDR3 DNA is TGTGCCAGCAGTGAATCGAACTACGAGCAGTACTTC.

For the CDR3, the DNA is TGTGCCGGAACACTAAGCACAGATACGCAGTATTTT. Amino acids: CAGTLSTDTQYF. This chain links TRBV7-9 with TRBJ2-3; no clear D. The CDR3 has 12 amino acids. Germline-derived CDR1 and CDR2 are SEHNR and FQNEAQ (reference sequence). V lost 11 bases and J lost 0, with 9 bases in between. Filled out from reference TRBV7-9 and TRBJ2-3, the complete variable domain reads DTGVSQNPRHKITKRGQNVTFRCDPISEHNRLYWYRQTLGQGPEFLTYFQNEAQLEKSRLLSDRFSAERPKGSFSTLEIQRTEQGDSAMYLCAGTLSTDTQYFGPGTRLTVL.

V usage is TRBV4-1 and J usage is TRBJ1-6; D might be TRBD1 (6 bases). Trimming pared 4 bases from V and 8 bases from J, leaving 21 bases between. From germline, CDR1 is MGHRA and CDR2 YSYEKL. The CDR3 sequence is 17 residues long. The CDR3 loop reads CASSPSGDAIAYSPLHF. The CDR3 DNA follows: TGCGCCAGCAGCCCCTCAGGGGACGCCATAGCTTATTCACCCCTCCACTTT.

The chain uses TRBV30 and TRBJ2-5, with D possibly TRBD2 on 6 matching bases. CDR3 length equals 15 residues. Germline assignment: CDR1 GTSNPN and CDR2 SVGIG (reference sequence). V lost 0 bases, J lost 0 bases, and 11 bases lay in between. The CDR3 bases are TGTGCCTGGAGTGTAGGGACTCCGTACCAAGAGACCCAGTACTTC. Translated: CAWSVGTPYQETQYF.

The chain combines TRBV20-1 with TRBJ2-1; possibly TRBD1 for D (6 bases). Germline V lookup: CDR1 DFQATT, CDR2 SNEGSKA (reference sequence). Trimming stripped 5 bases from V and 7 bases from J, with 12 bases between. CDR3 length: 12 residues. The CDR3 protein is CSAGLTGNEQFF. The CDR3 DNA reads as TGCAGTGCTGGCCTAACAGGGAATGAGCAGTTCTTC.

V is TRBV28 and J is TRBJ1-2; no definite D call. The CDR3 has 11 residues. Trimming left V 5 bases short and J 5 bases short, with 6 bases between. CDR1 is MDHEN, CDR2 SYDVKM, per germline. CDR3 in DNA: TGTGCCAGCAGTCCCAAGTATGGCTACACCTTC. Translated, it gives CASSPKYGYTF.

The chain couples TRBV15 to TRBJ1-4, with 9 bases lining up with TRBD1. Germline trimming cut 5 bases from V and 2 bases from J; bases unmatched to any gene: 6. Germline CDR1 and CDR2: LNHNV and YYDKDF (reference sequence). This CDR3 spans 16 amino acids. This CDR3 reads CATSGFDRGTNEKLFF. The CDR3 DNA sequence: TGTGCCACCAGCGGGTTCGACAGGGGGACTAATGAAAAACTGTTTTTT.